This entry is about one T cell receptor (beta chain). This clone showed up just once. This clone's antigen is unknown. The input lacks base qualities; no much larger clone sits a single base away. Preparation of the library involved the immunoSEQ multiplex PCR assay. A mixture of 60 forward primers for TCR Vbeta segments and 13 reverse primers for TCR Jbeta segments was used in the multiplex PCR. A multiplex PCR assay on genomic DNA amplified the CDR3 region of rearranged TCR beta genes. On the Illumina HiSeq System, the amplified TCR beta libraries were sequenced as 87-base-pair reads. Processing in the source paper ran as follows. In a later analysis, tens of millions of unique TCR beta chains were counted across the approximately 640 repertoires, and approximately 9.9 million of these chains were shared by at least two donors. A nearest-neighbor algorithm error-corrected the raw reads and collapsed the reads into unique sequences, merging closely related sequences to remove PCR and sequencing errors. Alignment of CDR3 sequences to IMGT reference sequences was used to assign V, D and J gene segments. Each retained sequence needed at least a six-nucleotide match to both a V gene segment and a J gene segment. Rearrangements were classified as productive when the CDR3 lacked stop codons and remained in frame with V and J, and all other rearrangements were classified as non-productive. Following IMGT convention, CDR3 was defined as the stretch from the second conserved V-encoded cysteine up to the conserved J-encoded phenylalanine. The earlier analysis of 450 to 750 of the donors excluded any sequence lacking an unambiguous match to a single V gene segment. An earlier analysis of under 750 of the donors called V segments functional above 56.7% productive rearrangements and segregating when the between-donor standard deviation exceeded 5%. A statistical classification framework was developed to diagnose cytomegalovirus status using the catalog of TCR beta chain sequences. V and J gene assignment, in a later analysis, came from comparing TCR nucleotide sequences with IMGT/GENE-DB human TR gene sequences. In a later analysis, CDR3 sequences and most-parsimonious VDJ recombination scenarios were assigned using the TCRdist pipeline. A later analysis defined each TCR beta chain by its CDR3 amino acid sequence plus V-gene family, and excluded reads lacking a unique V-gene family. A later analysis removed 450 to 600 highly shared, low-generation-probability nucleotide sequences to deal with suspected cross-contamination and a sequencing artifact. In a later analysis, a clonal expansion index for each public chain was calculated from normalized within-repertoire ranks of inferred template counts. In a later analysis, generation probabilities were computed using a VDJ recombination model fitted to out-of-frame rearrangements, and the results were checked against IGoR. A later analysis scored TCR-TCR, TCR-HLA and TCR-CMV co-occurrence with hypergeometric tests, applying a repertoire-size bias correction to TCR pairs. A later analysis estimated false discovery rates by permuting HLA or CMV assignments 20 times. A later analysis grouped co-occurring TCRs with DBSCAN, adding TCRdist sequence similarity when clustering within HLA-allele-positive subsets. Repertoires with fewer than 30,000 or more than 120,000 public chains were left out of co-occurrence clustering, as were a handful of repertoires with anomalous nucleotide sharing. In its TCRdb copy, this immuneACCESS table keeps in-frame sequences only and misses some clones. Where compared with another copy, unresolved V genes explain less than half of these, and the others have no known cause. The V and J calls and clone size come from that table; D and trimming were worked out from the DNA. Counted in this sample were approximately 220,000 clones; approximately 81% of them appeared once. In total, the top ten clones hold about 3.1% of the sample.

V is reduced by 0 bases and J by 4 bases, leaving a spacing of 12 bases between them. Sequences LGHNA (CDR1) and YSLEER (CDR2) are obtained from the germline V gene. CDR3 length: 16 amino acids, cysteine to phenylalanine. Kept here is only the CDR3 DNA, which spans 48 bases and is read in frame from base 1. In total, about 650 healthy bone marrow donors made up the cohort. Cohort members were all nominally healthy when sampled, although unrecorded immune exposures were likely present. The donor was CMV seronegative and belonged to the group of around 350 seronegative cohort members. Every donor gave a peripheral blood sample, and the peripheral blood mononuclear cells from that sample were used for TCR beta sequencing. The Qiagen DNeasy Blood Extraction Kit was used to extract genomic DNA from the blood cell samples. This entry is derived from a study of cytomegalovirus exposure and HLA in healthy donors (dated by TCRdb to between 2016 and 2019). Study-level background: An earlier analysis of 587 of the donors reported 276 Gb of sequence data and 100 million to 140 million unique TCR beta sequences from about 179 million T cells. The study aimed to test whether signatures of past pathogen exposure could be identified by cataloging public T cell receptors. Genome-wide SNP genotypes for about 60% of the roughly 700 donors were used in a later genetic analysis, which treated that subset as a discovery cohort. Donor age, sex, ethnicity and CMV serostatus were collected together with the repertoire data. An earlier analysis of 500 to 750 of the donors applied high-throughput TCR beta sequencing to assess whether each TCR beta V gene segment acted as functional or pseudogenic. HLA typing covered class I and class II loci at four-digit resolution. To predict cytomegalovirus infection status, the study combined high-throughput TCR immunosequencing, statistical association of individual TCRs with disease status, and machine learning. Every discovery cohort repertoire had been produced on one sequencing platform. The later analysis used no new phenotypic data to find candidate immune exposures, relying instead on TCR beta sequences and their occurrence across donors. Roughly 5 DR-DQ haplotypes were handled as single units for association and clustering, since linkage in the cohort was strong. The genetic ancestry cluster associated with self-reported Caucasian donors included approximately 85% of the roughly 380 genotyped donors. In addition to the first cohort of around 670 subjects, a separate validation cohort of 120 different subjects was used. Using immunosequencing, the study profiled T cell repertoires from 500 to 800 subjects and related those repertoires to cytomegalovirus serostatus. About 280 gigabases of sequencing data and 80 million or so unique TCR sequences were included in an early release covering around 600 HLA-typed donors. The number of typed donors differed by locus: roughly 620-630 for A, B, C, DRB1 and DQB1; approximately 530 for DQA1; around 610 for DPA1; and roughly 470 for DPB1. In a later analysis, previously published TCR beta repertoires from several hundred donors were re-analyzed and high-resolution HLA genotyping was added so that TCR occurrence patterns could be studied. Across some 400 genotyped donors of the cohort, an average of roughly 200,000 unique TCR beta nucleotide sequences per donor were sequenced, and roughly 18% of those sequences were non-productive. Broad study findings and their caveats: Correlated functional status among segregating V segments might be attributable to linkage disequilibrium, but an unknown experimental factor could not be ruled out. Some IMGT-functional V segments, including TRBV6-2 and TRBV6-3, could not be distinguished by the 87-base-pair reads and were therefore excluded. HLA typing was unavailable for some donors at each locus, so association tests used only the typed subset. In vitro tests confirmed that a few of the cytomegalovirus-associated TCR beta chains recognize cytomegalovirus antigens. Across donors, most TCR sequences were observed very rarely, whereas some public TCRs were present in many individuals. Sequencing depth was assumed to be roughly uniform across donors in the presence/absence analyses, though that assumption may not hold. When HLA alleles, especially DR and DQ, strongly co-occurred, TCR associations were difficult to assign to individual alleles. The authors suggested that the approach could potentially be generalized to other disease states and immunological phenotypes. An association between a missense DCLRE1C variant and V-gene and J-gene trimming of TCR beta chains was found in a later genetic analysis and replicated in an independent cohort. For the cohort, immune exposure information was limited to CMV serostatus. In a later analysis, TCR association rates were found to vary across HLA loci, with the most associated TCRs seen for DRB1 alleles and the fewest for HLA-C alleles. In an earlier analysis of more than 500 of the donors, most TCR beta V segments appeared in productive rearrangements about 90% or about 30% of the time, broadly matching IMGT annotations. According to a later analysis, parvovirus B19, influenza, CMV and Epstein-Barr virus appeared linked to several top co-occurrence clusters. A later genetic analysis reported fewer N-insertions in productive TCRs among donors in an Asian-associated ancestry cluster than the approximately 700-donor mean. In a later analysis, around 17,000 TCR beta sequences were associated with specific HLA alleles at a false discovery rate of 0.05. A further reported finding was that TCR beta sequences accurately predicted the HLA-A and HLA-B alleles for most subjects in the first cohort. The sequencing pipeline was judged likely to have produced a cluster of highly shared sequence variants as a technical artifact. In a later analysis, most CMV-associated TCR beta chains were found to appear HLA-restricted, with HLA associations seemingly driven largely by CMV exposure. In a later analysis, HLA-associated TCR beta chains were found to be more clonally expanded and to have lower generation probabilities than equally common non-associated chains. A total of fewer than 200 TCR beta chains were listed by the study as associated with cytomegalovirus. The classifier was reported to diagnose cytomegalovirus status with high specificity and sensitivity in both the original cohort and the validation cohort. The earlier analysis of approximately 540 of the donors excluded over 15 rarely observed V segments, including chromosome 9 orphons, because counts were too low. This cohort had only TCR beta chains sequenced, and the lack of alpha or paired-chain data limited which features could be detected.

The TCR originated in a man aged 25 to 45 in good health and CMV-seronegative. Sequencing input: PBMCs. This receptor chain uses TRBV4-3 and TRBJ1-4; the D segment could be TRBD1, given 5 matching bases. This receptor carries the CDR3 CASSQDWAGRNEKLFF. In nucleotides, the sequence is TGCGCCAGCAGCCAAGATTGGGCAGGGCGTAATGAAAAACTGTTTTTT.